These 12 T cell receptor beta chains were all obtained from the same sample, sequenced in a study of cytomegalovirus exposure and HLA in healthy donors. Researchers ran the PCR with 60 Vbeta and 13 Jbeta primers. The table came from immunoSEQ multiplex PCR; TCRdb's copy has only in-frame clones and leaves some out. Here the sample spans about 100,000 clones, about three quarters being singletons. Sequencing was performed on PBMCs. The source of these receptors is a man aged 50-60 years in good health and CMV-seropositive.

V is TRBV7-8 and J is TRBJ1-1; tentative D call: TRBD1 (5 bases). Looked up from germline, CDR1 is SGHVS and CDR2 is FQNEAQ. This CDR3 comprises 15 residues. The V and J ends lost 0 bases and 0 bases respectively, with 8 bases between them. CDR3 in DNA: TGTGCCAGCAGCTTAGCGCGGGGCGTGAACACTGAAGCTTTCTTT. It translates to CASSLARGVNTEAFF.

V gene TRBV6-6 combines with J gene TRBJ2-3; weak D call: TRBD1 (6 bases). Between the trimmed V and J ends, which lost 2 bases and 5 bases, there was a span of 11 bases. Germline CDR1 and CDR2: MNHNY and SVGAGI (reference sequence). CDR3 length: 14 amino acids. CDR3 sequence reads: CASSYRQGIDTQYF. Here the CDR3 DNA reads TGTGCCAGCAGTTACCGGCAGGGGATAGATACGCAGTATTTT.

The chain combines TRBV19 with TRBJ2-7, with 7 nucleotides matching TRBD1. Trimming at V came to 4 bases and at J to 4 bases, leaving 10 bases not matched to a gene. The CDR3 loop spans 15 amino acids. Germline CDR1 is LNHDA and CDR2 is SQIVND (reference sequence). CDR3 sequence: CASSSQLTGTYEQYF. The CDR3 DNA reads as TGTGCCAGTAGTAGCCAATTGACAGGGACGTACGAGCAGTACTTC.

The chain has TRBV15 and TRBJ2-5, with D perhaps matching TRBD2 (6 bases). Germline V gives CDR1 LNHNV, CDR2 YYDKDF (reference sequence). Trimming took 5 bases from V and 1 from J, leaving 8 bases between them. The CDR3 contains 13 residues. The CDR3 DNA reads TGTGCCACCAGCGGCGGGACCCAAGAGACCCAGTACTTC. Its translation is CATSGGTQETQYF.

J is TRBJ2-7 and V is TRBV5-5; D is undetermined. Germline V lookup: CDR1 SGHKS, CDR2 YYEKEE (reference sequence). The CDR3 length is 13 residues. The ends were cut back, 6 bases at V and 1 base at J, with 11 bases in the middle. The CDR3 DNA reads as TGTGCCAGCATTAGCCTCGGATCCTACGAGCAGTACTTC. It specifies CASISLGSYEQYF.

The chain is built from TRBV5-6 and TRBJ2-7; 10 nucleotides agree with TRBD1. The CDR3 is 15 residues long. V shed 7 bases and J 6 bases; nucleotides not matched to a gene: 13. Germline V lookup: CDR1 SGHDT, CDR2 YYEEEE. The CDR3 loop is CASAERTGGIAEQYF. Written as DNA, the CDR3 is TGTGCCAGCGCCGAAAGGACAGGGGGGATTGCCGAGCAGTACTTC.

V and J are TRBV7-2 and TRBJ1-1, with unresolved D. V was shortened by 3 bases and J by 1 base, with 9 bases between the two germline ends. CDR1 is SGHTA and CDR2 is FQGNSA in the germline V gene. This CDR3 has 14 residues. In DNA, the CDR3 is TGTGCCAGCAGCTTCACCCGGGAGAACACTGAAGCTTTCTTT. It codes for CASSFTRENTEAFF.

As concerns this clone: An end of the junction does not agree with germline; a read error may underlie this. V usage is TRBV19 and J usage is TRBJ1-5; a possible D gene is TRBD1 (5 bases). This CDR3 has 14 amino acids. Germline-derived CDR1 and CDR2 are LNHDA and SQIVND (reference sequence). The CDR3 DNA follows: TGTGCCAGTAGTATAGGACAGCCTTTGCAGCCCCAGAATTTT. Amino acid sequence: CASSIGQPLQPQNF. The full variable domain, completed using reference TRBV19 and TRBJ1-5, is DGGITQSPKYLFRKEGQNVTLSCEQNLNHDAMYWYRQDPGQGLRLIYYSQIVNDFQKGDIAEGYSVSREKKESFPLTVTSAQKNPTAFYLCASSIGQPLQPQNFGDGTRLSIL.

The chain joins TRBV9 to TRBJ2-1; TRBD2 aligns across 9 bases. J gave up 9 bases and V 2 bases, and 12 bases lay outside the gene matches. Germline values: CDR1 SGDLS, CDR2 YYNGEE. The CDR3 is 16 amino acids. CDR3 sequence: CASSVTGTSTGTEQFF. In nucleotides, the CDR3 is TGTGCCAGCAGCGTGACCGGGACTAGCACAGGTACTGAGCAGTTCTTC.

The rearrangement uses TRBV27 and TRBJ2-2, with 13 bases lining up with TRBD2. Unmatched junction bases numbered 6, after V lost 5 bases and J lost 6 bases. The germline CDR1 and CDR2 sequences are MNHEY and SMNVEV (reference sequence). The CDR3 has 16 amino acids. CDR3 sequence: CASSLLLAGGPGELFF. The CDR3 nucleotides read TGTGCCAGCAGTCTGTTACTAGCGGGGGGGCCCGGGGAGCTGTTTTTT.

The chain carries TRBV30 and TRBJ1-2, with TRBD1 matching 7 bases. The CDR3 extends over 15 amino acids. V was clipped by 4 bases and J by 0 bases; unmatched bases: 8. CDR1 and CDR2 from the germline V gene are GTSNPN and SVGIG (reference sequence). CDR3 in amino acids: CAWTIGGATNYGYTF. The CDR3 DNA reads as TGTGCCTGGACCATAGGGGGCGCAACTAACTATGGCTACACCTTC.

The chain carries TRBV15 and TRBJ2-7; perhaps TRBD1 as D (5 bases). The V end was cut by 0 bases, the J end by 3 bases, with 12 bases between. The germline V gene has CDR1 LNHNV and CDR2 YYDKDF (reference sequence). CDR3 length: 15 amino acids. The chain's CDR3 is CATSRDPGSSYEQYF. CDR3 DNA: TGTGCCACCAGCAGAGATCCAGGGTCGAGCTACGAGCAGTACTTC.